These 9 T cell receptor beta chains originate from one sample sequenced in a study of T-cell reconstitution after alpha-beta-depleted transplantation in children. Preparing the TCRbeta library involved the use of unique molecular identifiers. TCRdb itself ran the PCR reads through MiXCR, one entry per CDR3 protein. Among 580,000 or so distinct CDR3 sequences listed, under 25% were seen once. Sequenced material: PBMCs, mostly from graft donor cells, taken 360 days after TCRalphabeta/CD19-depleted stem cell transplant. The origin of the receptors is a boy younger than two who had a stem cell transplant for acute myeloid leukemia, so the T cells may come from the graft donor.

This clonotype was recorded at least ten times. This sequence joins TRBV3-1 and TRBJ2-7; D is undetermined. The CDR3 runs to 17 residues. Per the germline V gene, CDR1 is LGHDT and CDR2 is YNNKEL (reference sequence). Trimming pared 0 bases from V and 0 bases from J, leaving 15 bases between. This CDR3 is CASSQDKVRGSSYEQYV. The CDR3 DNA reads TGTGCCAGCAGCCAAGATAAAGTACGTGGTAGCTCCTACGAGCAGTACGTC.

This clonotype came up many times. The chain recombines TRBV5-1 with TRBJ1-1, with D possibly being TRBD1 (5 bases). CDR3 length equals 14 residues. CDR1 is SGHRS and CDR2 is YFSETQ in the germline V gene. Trimming took 6 bases from V and 5 from J, leaving 17 bases between them. The CDR3 sequence is CASTHGGGRTEAFF. CDR3 nucleotides: TGCGCCAGCACCCATGGGGGAGGGAGGACTGAAGCTTTCTTT.

The V call is TRBV18, the J call TRBJ2-3, with D possibly TRBD2 on 5 matching bases. The CDR3 runs 15 residues. V was shortened by 2 bases and J by 6 bases, with 15 bases between the two germline ends. CDR1 is KGHSH and CDR2 is LQKENI in the germline V gene. The CDR3 DNA reads as TGTGCCAGCTCACCATTTACTAGGGTGGCGGATACGCAGTATTTT. It yields the protein CASSPFTRVADTQYF. The full variable domain, completed using reference TRBV18 and TRBJ2-3, is NAGVMQNPRHLVRRRGQEARLRCSPMKGHSHVYWYRQLPEEGLKFMVYLQKENIIDESGMPKERFSAEFPKEGPSILRIQQVVRGDSAAYFCASSPFTRVADTQYFGPGTRLTVL.

This clonotype came up many times. The V and J genes are TRBV6-2 or TRBV6-3 and TRBJ2-5; the D gene is possibly TRBD1 (5 bases). Germline V lookup: CDR1 MNHEY, CDR2 SVGEGT. The ends were cut back, 0 bases at V and 2 bases at J, with 10 bases in the middle. The CDR3 consists of 15 residues. The CDR3, as DNA: TGTGCCAGCAGTTACTCCCCCAAGGGGCAAGAGACCCAGTACTTC. Translated: CASSYSPKGQETQYF.

V gene TRBV20-1 combines with J gene TRBJ2-7; TRBD1 matches at 11 bases. The CDR3 runs 13 residues. Germline V CDR1 and CDR2: DFQATT, SNEGSKA (reference sequence). Trimming took 6 bases from V and 6 from J; bases not matched to a gene: 7. CDR3 loop: CSAYRDRGSEQYF. As DNA, the CDR3 is TGCAGTGCCTATAGGGACAGGGGGAGCGAGCAGTACTTC.

This clonotype was counted ten times or more. CDR3 bases: TGTGCCAGCAGCTTAGTAGGAAGGTCAGCCTCCTACAATGAGCAGTTCTTC. This translates into CASSLVGRSASYNEQFF. V gene TRBV7-2 combines with J gene TRBJ2-1, with no clear D. V dropped 1 base and J dropped 0 bases, with 13 bases sitting between them. This CDR3 is 17 amino acids long. Per germline, CDR1 SGHTA and CDR2 FQGNSA.

There are a few counts of this clonotype. The chain is built from TRBV6-5 and TRBJ2-3; D gene uncertain. The CDR3 has 14 amino acids. The V gene's germline CDR1 is MNHEY and CDR2 SVGAGI. V lost 3 bases to trimming and J lost 2 bases, with 9 bases between them. The CDR3 loop is CASSYLSFTDTQYF. CDR3 sequence (DNA): TGTGCCAGCAGTTATTTGTCGTTCACAGATACGCAGTATTTT.

This clonotype was detected only a few times. The CDR3 protein is CAWSGPNTEAFF. CDR3 DNA: TGTGCCTGGAGTGGGCCGAACACTGAAGCTTTCTTT. The chain combines TRBV30 with TRBJ1-1; no firm D call. This CDR3 is 12 amino acids long. The germline CDR1 and CDR2 sequences are GTSNPN and SVGIG (reference sequence). V lost 1 base and J 1 base, leaving 4 bases between the germline ends. Supplemented by reference TRBV30 and TRBJ1-1, the full variable domain reads SQTIHQWPATLVQPVGSPLSLECTVEGTSNPNLYWYRQAAGRGLQLLFYSVGIGQISSEVPQNLSASRPQDRQFILSSKKLLLSDSGFYLCAWSGPNTEAFFGQGTRLTVV.

This clonotype has a handful of counts. This CDR3 reads CSARAQTGYGYTF. The CDR3 DNA reads TGCAGTGCTAGAGCCCAGACAGGGTACGGCTACACCTTC. The rearrangement links TRBV20-1 to TRBJ1-2, with TRBD1 matching 7 bases. The V gene end was trimmed by 1 base and the J gene end by 8 bases; junction bases not matched to a gene: 7. Per the germline V gene, CDR1 is DFQATT and CDR2 is SNEGSKA (reference sequence). The CDR3 loop spans 13 amino acids.